This T cell receptor beta chain was sequenced for a study of molecular identifiers for immune sequencing clone quantification (dated by TCRdb to the late 2010s). Notes on the research overall: In a replicate experiment, RNA from about 20,000 or 100,000 naive CD8 T cells was split into five aliquots, four of which were sequenced. This methods study used CD8 T cells to benchmark TCR RNA copy counting and molecular-identifier clustering-based TCR repertoire sequencing (MIDCIRS).

Note on this clonotype: The specificity of this receptor is unknown. No per-base quality is available; no much larger clone lies one base away.

The library was obtained by PCR. Sequencing took place on a NextSeq 500. Bulk TCR libraries were made following a previously described method, with the TCR primers given in Table S5. The Qiagen AllPrep DNA/RNA kit was used to purify total RNA. Before analysis, reads from multiple sequencing runs of the same library were pooled. Processing in the source paper ran as follows. Reads were retained only if an exact TCR constant sequence was present, and the retained reads were trimmed to 150 nt and grouped according to their 12-nt molecular barcodes. Reads inside each barcode group were sub-clustered using a 15% Levenshtein threshold, and a quality-weighted consensus sequence was constructed for each RNA molecule. Non-functional sequences were filtered out, along with any lower-count sequence sitting one edit away from another sequence. Based on fitting two negative binomial distributions, any barcode sub-cluster with under 20% of the maximum read count was discarded. TCRdb trimmed the raw reads at Q25, called clones with MiXCR and kept productive beta chains. Here each entry gathers all rows of one CDR3 protein and keeps the most common genes and DNA. TCRdb's processing, not the authors', yielded these V and J calls. This sample lists 80,000 to 130,000 distinct CDR3 sequences; 36% were detected once. The top ten clones comprise 4% to 5% of the sample.

Broader findings and caveats from the paper: Spiked-in Jurkat TCR RNA equivalent to a single cell was reported to be detectable even among over 800,000 naive CD8 T cells. In CMV-specific effector cells, clones with more than 20 RNA copies contained over 98% of molecules, whereas in naive cells such clones contained under 1% of molecules. Spiked-in Jurkat TCR RNA (around eleven copies' worth), which is not part of the donor repertoire, was contained in the naive libraries. Modeling estimated around 3.2 recovered TCR RNA copies per cell, compared with approximately 10 by digital PCR, which implies roughly 30% capture efficiency. Identical TCR molecules sharing a barcode could cause highly expanded clone sizes to be underestimated. When barcode sub-clustering was omitted, TCR diversity was inflated by chimeric consensus sequences, with chimeras reaching as high as 47%.

V is clipped by 6 bases and J by 4 bases, and the sequence between their germline boundaries is 16 bases long. The CDR3 goes from the cysteine to the phenylalanine over 15 residues. Just the 45-base CDR3 DNA is kept, in frame starting at base 1. Looking up the germline V gene yields CDR1 MNHEY and CDR2 SVGAGI. Libraries of naive CD8 T cells were built from anywhere between roughly 17,000 and 1,100,000 sorted cells, with 10%, 30% or 50% of the purified RNA used. On a BD FACSAria II, naive CD8 T cells were FACS-sorted as CD8+CD4-CCR7+CD45RA+ and collected into RLT Plus buffer. To test detection sensitivity, Jurkat RNA equal to approximately ten TCR copies was added to samples of roughly 17,000-1,100,000 naive CD8 T cells. Enrichment of CD8 T cells was done with RosetteSep CD8+ T Cell Enrichment Cocktail plus Ficoll-Paque, and ACK red cell lysis came afterward.

The chain uses TRBV6-5 and TRBJ1-5, and the D gene may be TRBD1, 5 bases matching. The receptor's source is a human donor in good health. Some libraries in this study had Jurkat cell RNA spiked in. The sequencing sample was made of naive CD8+ T cells from blood, with Jurkat cell RNA spiked in. The sample's cell subset or site, from its label and the paper: FACS-sorted CD8+CD4-CCR7+CD45RA+ naive T cells. CDR3 protein: CASSPVGGGNQPQHF. The bases are TGTGCCAGCAGCCCGGTCGGGGGGGGTAATCAGCCCCAGCATTTT.